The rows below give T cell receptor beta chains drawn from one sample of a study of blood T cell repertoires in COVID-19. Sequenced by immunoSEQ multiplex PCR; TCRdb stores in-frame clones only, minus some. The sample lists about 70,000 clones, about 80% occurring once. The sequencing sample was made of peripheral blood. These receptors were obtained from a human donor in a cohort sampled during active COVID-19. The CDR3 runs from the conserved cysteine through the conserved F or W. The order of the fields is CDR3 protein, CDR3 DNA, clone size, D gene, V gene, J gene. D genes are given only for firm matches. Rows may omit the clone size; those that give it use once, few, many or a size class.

CASSPGNSPLHF	TGTGCCAGCTCACCCGGTAATTCACCCCTCCACTTT	NA	NA	TRBV18	TRBJ1-6
CASSVSDTQYF	TGTGCCAGCAGCGTCTCAGATACGCAGTATTTT	NA	NA	TRBV5-6	TRBJ2-3
CASSFPNSPLHF	TGTGCCAGCAGCTTTCCAAATTCACCCCTCCACTTT	NA	NA	TRBV3-1/TRBV3-2	TRBJ1-6
CAISADRPGEQYF	TGTGCCATCAGTGCGGACAGGCCGGGCGAGCAGTACTTC	NA	TRBD1	TRBV10-3	TRBJ2-7
CASSYGEKETQYF	TGTGCCAGCAGTTACGGGGAGAAAGAGACCCAGTACTTC	NA	NA	TRBV6-5	TRBJ2-5
CASSQGAGGTYEQYF	TGTGCCAGCAGCCAAGGGGCGGGAGGAACCTACGAGCAGTACTTC	NA	TRBD2	TRBV14	TRBJ2-7
CASSHTTGGYGYTF	TGCGCCAGCAGCCACACGACAGGGGGCTATGGCTACACCTTC	NA	TRBD1	TRBV4-3	TRBJ1-2
CASSPGLADTGELFF	TGTGCCAGCAGCCCGGGACTAGCGGACACCGGGGAGCTGTTTTTT	NA	TRBD2	TRBV5-6	TRBJ2-2
CAWIPLGGYGYTF	TGTGCCTGGATCCCCCTCGGGGGCTATGGCTACACCTTC	few	NA	TRBV30	TRBJ1-2
CASSQEVEGYEQYF	TGTGCCAGCAGCCAAGAAGTGGAGGGCTACGAGCAGTACTTC	NA	NA	TRBV14	TRBJ2-7
CASSPLGRGKYEQYF	TGTGCCAGCAGCCCGCTGGGACGGGGGAAGTACGAGCAGTACTTC	NA	NA	TRBV7-6	TRBJ2-7
CASSQGQVELFF	TGTGCCAGCAGCCAAGGACAGGTCGAGCTGTTTTTT	NA	NA	TRBV3-1/TRBV3-2	TRBJ2-2
CASKLEGWQYF	TGTGCCAGCAAGTTGGAGGGGTGGCAGTACTTC	NA	NA	TRBV2	TRBJ2-7
CASSFPLAGGPIPGELFF	TGTGCCAGCAGCTTCCCTCTAGCGGGAGGGCCCATACCCGGGGAGCTGTTTTTT	once	TRBD2	TRBV7-2	TRBJ2-2
CASSPPEAGATNYEQYF	TGTGCCAGCTCACCACCTGAAGCGGGAGCAACGAACTACGAGCAGTACTTC	NA	TRBD2	TRBV18	TRBJ2-7
CASSYTGQSGTQYF	TGTGCCAGCAGTTACACGGGACAAAGCGGGACCCAGTACTTC	NA	NA	TRBV6-2/TRBV6-3	TRBJ2-5
CASSSRSRQKNTEAFF	TGTGCCAGCAGCAGCCGCTCGAGACAGAAGAACACTGAAGCTTTCTTT	NA	NA	TRBV9	TRBJ1-1
CASSNSGTGTDTQYF	TGCGCCAGCAGCAACTCCGGGACAGGAACAGATACGCAGTATTTT	NA	TRBD1	TRBV5-1	TRBJ2-3
CASSLYLLAENTGELFF	TGTGCCAGCAGTTTATACCTACTAGCGGAGAACACCGGGGAGCTGTTTTTT	NA	TRBD2	TRBV28	TRBJ2-2
CASSLTPHGNTGELFF	TGTGCCAGCAGCCTCACCCCCCACGGGAACACCGGGGAGCTGTTTTTT	NA	NA	TRBV4-2	TRBJ2-2
CASSPTGVEQYF	TGTGCCAGCAGCCCGACAGGGGTCGAGCAGTACTTC	NA	TRBD1	TRBV14	TRBJ2-7
CASSAGTGQETQYF	TGTGCCAGCTCAGCCGGGACAGGGCAAGAGACCCAGTACTTC	NA	TRBD1	TRBV18	TRBJ2-5
CASSLVGTDREETQYF	TGCGCCAGCAGCTTGGTGGGCACGGACAGGGAAGAGACCCAGTACTTC	once	TRBD1	TRBV5-1	TRBJ2-5
CAISDAFTVTIGYTF	TGTGCCATCAGTGACGCCTTCACGGTAACTATTGGCTACACCTTC	NA	NA	TRBV10-3	TRBJ1-2
CASSDSGSSYNEQFF	TGTGCCAGCAGTGACAGCGGGAGCTCCTACAATGAGCAGTTCTTC	NA	TRBD2	TRBV6-4	TRBJ2-1
CATERGGPVEAFF	TGTGCCACAGAGCGGGGGGGGCCCGTTGAAGCTTTCTTT	medium-sized	NA	TRBV6-5	TRBJ1-1
CASIGTSGNQETQYF	TGTGCCAGCATCGGGACTAGCGGGAATCAAGAGACCCAGTACTTC	NA	TRBD2	TRBV2	TRBJ2-5
CASSRGRAHYGYTF	TGTGCCAGCAGCAGGGGCAGGGCCCACTATGGCTACACCTTC	NA	NA	TRBV21-1	TRBJ1-2
CASRTVWEQYF	TGTGCCAGCAGAACGGTGTGGGAGCAGTACTTC	NA	NA	TRBV28	TRBJ2-7
CASRGSGTISYEQYF	TGTGCCAGCCGAGGAAGCGGGACTATTTCCTACGAGCAGTACTTC	NA	TRBD2	TRBV27	TRBJ2-7
CASSFGLDPTDTQYF	TGTGCCAGCAGCTTCGGACTAGATCCCACAGATACGCAGTATTTT	NA	TRBD2	TRBV11-2	TRBJ2-3
CASSQAEPSTGELFF	TGTGCCAGCAGCCAAGCGGAGCCTAGCACCGGGGAGCTGTTTTTT	NA	NA	TRBV3-1/TRBV3-2	TRBJ2-2
CASRRGSRALQETQYF	TGTGCCAGCAGAAGGGGTTCCAGGGCCCTCCAAGAGACCCAGTACTTC	once	NA	TRBV27	TRBJ2-5
CASSLALAGGPEQFF	TGTGCCAGCAGCTTAGCGCTAGCGGGAGGGCCCGAGCAGTTCTTC	NA	TRBD2	TRBV7-2	TRBJ2-1
CASSLSFASGRDEQYF	TGTGCCAGCAGTTTATCGTTCGCTAGCGGGAGGGACGAGCAGTACTTC	NA	TRBD2	TRBV27	TRBJ2-7
CASSYSSGSRYEQYF	TGTGCCAGCAGCTATTCTAGCGGGAGTAGGTACGAGCAGTACTTC	NA	TRBD2	TRBV5-6	TRBJ2-7
CASSPATSGRARGNEQYF	TGTGCCAGCAGCCCGGCAACTAGCGGGAGGGCCCGTGGGAACGAGCAGTACTTC	NA	TRBD2	TRBV5-6	TRBJ2-7
CASSSTDRGQYF	TGTGCCAGCAGCTCCACCGACAGGGGGCAGTACTTC	once	TRBD1	TRBV7-2	TRBJ2-7
CAWRGQDYGYTF	TGTGCCTGGAGAGGCCAGGATTATGGCTACACCTTC	NA	NA	TRBV30	TRBJ1-2
CASSGDRASNNEQFF	TGCGCCAGCAGTGGGGACAGGGCGTCCAACAATGAGCAGTTCTTC	NA	TRBD1	TRBV10-1	TRBJ2-1
CASSIQRQAKSDTQYF	TGTGCCAGTAGTATTCAAAGACAGGCGAAAAGCGATACGCAGTATTTT	NA	NA	TRBV19	TRBJ2-3
CASSQVRETQYF	TGTGCCAGCAGCCAAGTCCGGGAGACCCAGTACTTC	NA	NA	TRBV3-1/TRBV3-2	TRBJ2-5
CASSLTLTGGTSPLHF	TGCGCCAGCAGCTTGACCCTGACAGGGGGGACTTCACCCCTCCACTTT	NA	TRBD1	TRBV5-1	TRBJ1-6
CASTLPTSGMGTDTQYF	TGTGCCAGCACCCTACCGACTAGCGGGATGGGCACAGATACGCAGTATTTT	NA	TRBD2	TRBV5-4	TRBJ2-3
CASSLSVGLAGETQYF	TGTGCCAGCAGTTTATCCGTTGGACTAGCGGGAGAGACCCAGTACTTC	few	TRBD2	TRBV27	TRBJ2-5
CASSSLAGTVLEQYF	TGTGCCAGTAGTTCATTAGCGGGAACGGTCCTCGAGCAGTACTTC	NA	TRBD2	TRBV19	TRBJ2-7
CASSQVPGTDEKLFF	TGCGCCAGCAGCCAAGTTCCCGGGACAGATGAAAAACTGTTTTTT	NA	TRBD1	TRBV4-1	TRBJ1-4
CASSLFLPTSNQPQHF	TGTGCCAGCAGCTTGTTTTTGCCGACAAGCAATCAGCCCCAGCATTTT	NA	NA	TRBV5-8	TRBJ1-5
CASSLGSGARWEQYF	TGTGCCAGCAGCTTGGGCTCCGGAGCGAGGTGGGAGCAGTACTTC	once	NA	TRBV5-4	TRBJ2-7
CSAYDSLYEQYF	TGCAGCGCTTATGACAGTCTTTACGAGCAGTACTTC	few	NA	TRBV29-1	TRBJ2-7
CASSTSGGQETQYF	TGCGCCAGCAGTACCAGCGGGGGTCAAGAGACCCAGTACTTC	NA	TRBD2	TRBV10-2	TRBJ2-5
CASSQTGGGVDTQYF	TGCGCCAGCAGCCAGACAGGGGGCGGGGTAGATACGCAGTATTTT	few	TRBD1	TRBV5-1	TRBJ2-3